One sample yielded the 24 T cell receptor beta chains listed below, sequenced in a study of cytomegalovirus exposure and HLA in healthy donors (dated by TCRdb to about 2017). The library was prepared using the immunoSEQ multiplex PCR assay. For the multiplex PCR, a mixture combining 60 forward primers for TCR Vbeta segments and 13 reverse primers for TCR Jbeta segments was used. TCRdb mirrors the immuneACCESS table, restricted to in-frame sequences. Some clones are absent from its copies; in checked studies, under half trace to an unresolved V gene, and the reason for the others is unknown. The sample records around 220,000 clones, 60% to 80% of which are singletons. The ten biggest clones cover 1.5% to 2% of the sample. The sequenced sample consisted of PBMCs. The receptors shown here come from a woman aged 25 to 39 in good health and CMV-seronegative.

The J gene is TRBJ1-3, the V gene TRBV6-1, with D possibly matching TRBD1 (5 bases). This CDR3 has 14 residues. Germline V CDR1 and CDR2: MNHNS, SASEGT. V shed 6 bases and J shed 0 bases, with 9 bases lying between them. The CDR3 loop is CASSRGDSGNTIYF. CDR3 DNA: TGTGCCAGCAGCCGGGGGGACTCTGGAAACACCATATATTTT.

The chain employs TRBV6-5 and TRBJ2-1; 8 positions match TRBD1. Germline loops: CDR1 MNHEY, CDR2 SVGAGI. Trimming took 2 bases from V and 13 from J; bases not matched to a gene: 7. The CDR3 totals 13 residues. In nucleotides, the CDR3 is TGTGCCAGCAGTTACCTCACGGCAGGGGGCCAGTTCTTC. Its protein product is CASSYLTAGGQFF.

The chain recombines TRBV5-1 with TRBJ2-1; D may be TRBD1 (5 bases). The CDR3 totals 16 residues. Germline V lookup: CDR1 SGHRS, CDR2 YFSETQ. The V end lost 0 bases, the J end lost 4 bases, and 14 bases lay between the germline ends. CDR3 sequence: CASSLVTGPFYNEQFF. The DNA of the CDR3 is TGCGCCAGCAGCTTGGTTACAGGACCTTTTTACAATGAGCAGTTCTTC.

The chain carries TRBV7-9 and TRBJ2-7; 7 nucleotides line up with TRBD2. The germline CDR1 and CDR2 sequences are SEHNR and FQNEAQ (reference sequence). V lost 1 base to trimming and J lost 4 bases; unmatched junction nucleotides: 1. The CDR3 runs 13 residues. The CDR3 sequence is CASSLGGLYEQYF. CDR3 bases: TGTGCCAGCAGCTTAGGGGGACTATACGAGCAGTACTTC.

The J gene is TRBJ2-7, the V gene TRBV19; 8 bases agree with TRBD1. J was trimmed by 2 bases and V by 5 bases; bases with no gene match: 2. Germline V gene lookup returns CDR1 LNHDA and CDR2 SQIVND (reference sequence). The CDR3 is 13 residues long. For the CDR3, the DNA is TGTGCCAGTAGTCCGACAGGGGCCTACGAGCAGTACTTC. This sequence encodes CASSPTGAYEQYF.

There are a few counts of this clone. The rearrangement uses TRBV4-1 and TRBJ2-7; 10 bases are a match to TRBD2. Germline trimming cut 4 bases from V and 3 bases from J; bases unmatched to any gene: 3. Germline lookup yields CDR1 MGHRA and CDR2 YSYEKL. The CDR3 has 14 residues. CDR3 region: CASSPSSGSYEQYF. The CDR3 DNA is TGCGCCAGCAGCCCCTCTAGCGGGAGCTACGAGCAGTACTTC.

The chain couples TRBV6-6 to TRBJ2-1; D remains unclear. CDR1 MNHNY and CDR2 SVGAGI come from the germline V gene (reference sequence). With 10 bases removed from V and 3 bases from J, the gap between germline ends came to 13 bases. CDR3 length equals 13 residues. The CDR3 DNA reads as TGTGCCACCCTTCCTTCTAGCTACAATGAGCAGTTCTTC. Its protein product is CATLPSSYNEQFF.

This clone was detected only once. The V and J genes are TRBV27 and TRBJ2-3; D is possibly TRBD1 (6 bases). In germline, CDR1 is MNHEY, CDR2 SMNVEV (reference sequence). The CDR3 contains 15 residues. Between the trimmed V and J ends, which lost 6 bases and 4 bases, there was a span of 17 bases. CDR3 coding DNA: TGTGCCAGCAGGGGATCAGGCAGGGGCGCAGATACGCAGTATTTT. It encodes CASRGSGRGADTQYF.

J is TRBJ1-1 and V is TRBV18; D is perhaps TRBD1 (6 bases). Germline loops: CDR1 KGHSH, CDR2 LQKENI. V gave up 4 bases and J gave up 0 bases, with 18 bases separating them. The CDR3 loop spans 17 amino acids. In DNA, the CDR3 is TGTGCCAGCTCACAAAATCCGATAGGGACATTGAACACTGAAGCTTTCTTT. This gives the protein CASSQNPIGTLNTEAFF.

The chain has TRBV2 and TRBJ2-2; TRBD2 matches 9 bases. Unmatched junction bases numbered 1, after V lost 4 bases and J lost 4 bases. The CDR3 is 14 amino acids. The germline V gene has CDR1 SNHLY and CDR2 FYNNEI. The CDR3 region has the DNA TGTGCCAGCAGTGGAGCGGGAGGCACCGGGGAGCTGTTTTTT. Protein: CASSGAGGTGELFF.

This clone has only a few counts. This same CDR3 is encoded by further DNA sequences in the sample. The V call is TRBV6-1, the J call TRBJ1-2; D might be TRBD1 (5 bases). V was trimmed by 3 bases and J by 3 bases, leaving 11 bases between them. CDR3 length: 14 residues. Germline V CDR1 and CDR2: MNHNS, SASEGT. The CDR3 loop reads CASSDIQGDYGYTF. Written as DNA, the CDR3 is TGTGCCAGCAGTGACATTCAAGGGGACTATGGCTACACCTTC.

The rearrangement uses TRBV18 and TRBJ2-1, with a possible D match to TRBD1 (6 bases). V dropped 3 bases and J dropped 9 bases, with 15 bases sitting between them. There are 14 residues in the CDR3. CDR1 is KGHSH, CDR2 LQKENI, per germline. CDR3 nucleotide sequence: TGTGCCAGCTCACCGTCGGACAGATGGGGTGAGCAGTTCTTC. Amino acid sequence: CASSPSDRWGEQFF.

The CDR3 is CASSLGGQETQYF. The CDR3 DNA reads as TGTGCCAGCAGCTTAGGGGGTCAAGAGACCCAGTACTTC. The chain couples TRBV5-5 to TRBJ2-5; TRBD1 is a possible D gene (6 bases). CDR1 SGHKS and CDR2 YYEKEE come from the germline V gene (reference sequence). The CDR3 spans 13 residues. V lost 2 bases and J lost 2, with 7 bases in between.

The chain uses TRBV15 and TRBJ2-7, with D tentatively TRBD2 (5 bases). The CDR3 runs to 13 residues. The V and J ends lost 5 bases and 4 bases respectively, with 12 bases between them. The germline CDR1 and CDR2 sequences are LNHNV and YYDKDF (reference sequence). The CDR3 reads CATSEGVQYEQYF. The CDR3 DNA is TGTGCCACCAGCGAGGGCGTCCAATACGAGCAGTACTTC.

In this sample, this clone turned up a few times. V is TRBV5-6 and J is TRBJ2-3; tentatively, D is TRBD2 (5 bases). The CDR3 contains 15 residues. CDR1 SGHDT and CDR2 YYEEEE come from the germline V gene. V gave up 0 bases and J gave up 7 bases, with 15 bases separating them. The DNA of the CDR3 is TGTGCCAGCAGCTTGGTCGCCTCTTCGGGGTATACGCAGTATTTT. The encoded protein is CASSLVASSGYTQYF.

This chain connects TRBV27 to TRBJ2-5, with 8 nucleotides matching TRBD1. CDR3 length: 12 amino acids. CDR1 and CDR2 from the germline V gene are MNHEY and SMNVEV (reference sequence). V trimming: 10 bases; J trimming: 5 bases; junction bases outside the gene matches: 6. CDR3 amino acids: CATRTGGETQYF. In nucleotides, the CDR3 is TGTGCCACTAGAACAGGGGGTGAGACCCAGTACTTC.

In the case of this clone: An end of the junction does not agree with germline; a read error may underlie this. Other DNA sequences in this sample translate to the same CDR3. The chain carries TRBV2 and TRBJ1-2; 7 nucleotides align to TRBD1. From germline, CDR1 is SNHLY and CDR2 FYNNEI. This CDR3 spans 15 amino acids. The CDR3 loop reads CASSRTGSLNYGYTF. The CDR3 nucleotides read TGTGCCAGCAGCAGGACAGGCTCACTTAACTACGGCTACACCTTC.

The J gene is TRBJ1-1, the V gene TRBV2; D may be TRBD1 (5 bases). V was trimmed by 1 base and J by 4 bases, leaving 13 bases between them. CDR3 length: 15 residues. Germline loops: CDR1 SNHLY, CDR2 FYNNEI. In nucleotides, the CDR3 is TGTGCCAGCAGTGAAGGGCGCTCAAGGGGCACTGAAGCTTTCTTT. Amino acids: CASSEGRSRGTEAFF.

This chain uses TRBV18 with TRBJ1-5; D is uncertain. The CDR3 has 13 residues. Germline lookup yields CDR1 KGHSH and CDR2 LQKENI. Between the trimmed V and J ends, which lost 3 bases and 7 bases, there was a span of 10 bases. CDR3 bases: TGTGCCAGCTCACCGGGAGGGAGCCAGCCCCAGCATTTT. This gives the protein CASSPGGSQPQHF.

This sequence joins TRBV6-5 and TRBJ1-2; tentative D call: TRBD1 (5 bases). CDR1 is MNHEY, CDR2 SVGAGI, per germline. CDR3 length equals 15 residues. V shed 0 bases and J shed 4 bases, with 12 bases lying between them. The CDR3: CASSYSGKGLYGYTF. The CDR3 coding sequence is TGTGCCAGCAGTTACTCGGGGAAGGGACTCTATGGCTACACCTTC.

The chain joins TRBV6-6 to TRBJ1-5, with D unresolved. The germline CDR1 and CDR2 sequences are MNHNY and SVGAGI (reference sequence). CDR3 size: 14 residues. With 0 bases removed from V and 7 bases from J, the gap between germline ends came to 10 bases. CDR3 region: CASSYSEAWQPQHF. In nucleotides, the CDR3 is TGTGCCAGCAGTTACTCGGAGGCTTGGCAGCCCCAGCATTTT.

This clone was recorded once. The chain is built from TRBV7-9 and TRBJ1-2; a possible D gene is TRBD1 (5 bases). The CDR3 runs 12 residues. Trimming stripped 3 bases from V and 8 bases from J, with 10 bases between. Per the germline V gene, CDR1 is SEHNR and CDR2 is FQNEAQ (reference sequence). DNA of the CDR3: TGTGCCAGCAGCTTGGTCAGGGAAGGCTACACCTTC. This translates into CASSLVREGYTF.

The CDR3 coding sequence is TGTGCCAGCAGTTTCACGGTGAACACTGAAGCTTTCTTT. The encoded protein is CASSFTVNTEAFF. V gene TRBV27 combines with J gene TRBJ1-1; D unresolved. There are 13 residues in the CDR3. Deletions cut 3 bases from V and 0 bases from J, with 5 bases between. Per germline, CDR1 MNHEY and CDR2 SMNVEV (reference sequence).

In DNA form, the CDR3 reads TGTGCCAGCAGCGTAGGAGACACCGCCCCCGAACTCTACACCTTC. It yields the protein CASSVGDTAPELYTF. This chain connects TRBV9 to TRBJ1-2; D ambiguous. The V gene's germline CDR1 is SGDLS and CDR2 YYNGEE. The CDR3 covers 15 residues. The V end was cut by 0 bases, the J end by 10 bases, with 19 bases between. Full variable domain (rest looked up from reference TRBV9 and TRBJ1-2): DSGVTQTPKHLITATGQRVTLRCSPRSGDLSVYWYQQSLDQGLQFLIQYYNGEERAKGNILERFSAQQFPDLHSELNLSSLELGDSALYFCASSVGDTAPELYTFGSGTRLTVV.